A selection of T cell receptor beta chains follows, all from one sample in a study of blood T cell repertoires in COVID-19. Clones were sequenced by immunoSEQ multiplex PCR, and TCRdb holds only the in-frame ones, with some missing. Of some 99,000 clones in the sample, approximately 90% are singletons; the top ten hold about 1.1%. What was sequenced was peripheral blood. The receptors derive from a human donor in a cohort sampled during active COVID-19. Each CDR3 is given without its conserved first and last residue. Each record gives: CDR3 protein, V gene, CDR3 length, J gene.

CDR3 protein: ASSLSTYNEQF
V gene: TRBV7-3
CDR3 length: 11
J gene: TRBJ2-1

CDR3 protein: ASSYRESSSEQY
V gene: TRBV27
CDR3 length: 12
J gene: TRBJ2-7

CDR3 protein: ASMKSAGTGLDTQY
V gene: TRBV5-4
CDR3 length: 14
J gene: TRBJ2-3

CDR3 protein: ASRSRQPQH
V gene: TRBV28
CDR3 length: 9
J gene: TRBJ1-5

CDR3 protein: ASSQGQFNQPQH
V gene: TRBV6-2/TRBV6-3
CDR3 length: 12
J gene: TRBJ1-5

CDR3 protein: ASGLLAGGPVGELF
V gene: TRBV12-5
CDR3 length: 14
J gene: TRBJ2-2

CDR3 protein: ASSTDRNTEAF
V gene: TRBV7-2
CDR3 length: 11
J gene: TRBJ1-1

CDR3 protein: ASTDRGPNTEAF
V gene: TRBV2
CDR3 length: 12
J gene: TRBJ1-1

CDR3 protein: ASSQDVSRGKNIQY
V gene: TRBV4-3
CDR3 length: 14
J gene: TRBJ2-4

CDR3 protein: ASSHPGQGVYEQY
V gene: TRBV4-1
CDR3 length: 13
J gene: TRBJ2-7